These 27 T cell receptor beta chains originate from one sample sequenced in a study of cytomegalovirus exposure and HLA in healthy donors. This PCR relied on a set of 60 Vbeta primers and 13 Jbeta primers. Sequencing was performed with immunoSEQ multiplex PCR; in TCRdb, only in-frame clones are kept and a portion is missing. Here the sample spans tens of thousands of clones, 35% to 50% being singletons. The source material was PBMCs. All receptors derive from a woman in her forties or fifties in good health and CMV-seronegative.

This clone was seen more than once but under ten times. The CDR3 loop is CAIKGQGPYEQYF. The CDR3 DNA follows: TGTGCCATCAAGGGACAGGGCCCCTACGAGCAGTACTTC. This chain uses TRBV10-3 with TRBJ2-7; TRBD1 aligns across 9 bases. Germline-derived CDR1 and CDR2 are ENHRY and SYGVKD. The length of the CDR3 is 13 residues. V lost 7 bases to trimming and J lost 2 bases; unmatched junction nucleotides: 3.

The chain links TRBV2 to TRBJ1-4; 7 bases are a match to TRBD1. With 6 bases clipped from V and 8 bases from J, the junction kept 9 bases outside the gene matches. The CDR3 runs to 14 residues. Germline CDR1 reads SNHLY; CDR2 reads FYNNEI. In DNA form, the CDR3 reads TGTGCCAGCAGCCGACAGGGAAGGAGGGAAAAACTGTTTTTT. It translates to CASSRQGRREKLFF.

This clone was picked up a small number of times. The chain couples TRBV11-1 to TRBJ2-3; 13 bases line up with TRBD2. This CDR3 is 17 amino acids long. The trim removed 4 bases at V and 0 bases at J, leaving 4 bases unmatched. The V gene's germline CDR1 is SGHAT and CDR2 FQDESV (reference sequence). CDR3 in DNA: TGTGCCAGCAGCTCGGGGACTAGCGGGGTGAGCACAGATACGCAGTATTTT. This encodes CASSSGTSGVSTDTQYF.

This clone has only a few counts. The V and J genes are TRBV29-1 and TRBJ1-4; 11 bases agree with TRBD1. V was pared by 4 bases and J by 5 bases, with 3 bases of the junction left unmatched. This CDR3 contains 14 residues. Germline lookup yields CDR1 SQVTM and CDR2 ANQGSEA. The CDR3 is CSVGGQGANEKLFF. In DNA, the CDR3 is TGCAGCGTTGGAGGACAGGGGGCGAATGAAAAACTGTTTTTT.

The gene calls are TRBV5-1 and TRBJ2-1, with D uncertain. Trimming pared 3 bases from V and 1 base from J, leaving 11 bases between. The CDR3 consists of 15 residues. Germline CDR1 and CDR2: SGHRS and YFSETQ. CDR3 in amino acids: CASSSSGGSYNEQFF. In DNA, the CDR3 is TGCGCCAGCAGCTCTTCAGGTGGGTCCTACAATGAGCAGTTCTTC.

The gene calls are TRBV2 and TRBJ2-1; 15 nucleotides agree with TRBD2. The CDR3 runs 17 residues. J lost 7 bases, V lost 6 bases, and 10 bases had no gene match. Germline assignment: CDR1 SNHLY and CDR2 FYNNEI. CDR3 DNA sequence: TGTGCCAGCAGCGACCCTGGACTAGCGGGGGGGTTGAATGAGCAGTTCTTC. This encodes CASSDPGLAGGLNEQFF.

The rearrangement joins TRBV18 to TRBJ2-7; 9 nucleotides match TRBD1. Per the germline V gene, CDR1 is KGHSH and CDR2 is LQKENI. The CDR3 runs 15 residues. The trim removed 2 bases at V and 2 bases at J, leaving 4 bases unmatched. Here the CDR3 DNA reads TGTGCCAGCTCACCAGGGACAGGGCCTACCTACGAGCAGTACTTC. Its protein is CASSPGTGPTYEQYF.

The gene calls are TRBV2 and TRBJ2-3, with 7 bases lining up with TRBD1. Germline loops: CDR1 SNHLY, CDR2 FYNNEI. CDR3 size: 14 residues. Germline trimming cut 3 bases from V and 1 base from J; bases unmatched to any gene: 1. CDR3 sequence (DNA): TGTGCCAGCAGTGATCAGGGGGGCACAGATACGCAGTATTTT. Protein sequence: CASSDQGGTDTQYF.

This sequence joins TRBV9 and TRBJ2-1; 12 positions match TRBD2. With V trimmed by 4 bases and J by 5 bases, 10 bases remained unmatched. CDR3 size: 17 residues. Germline V gene sequence: CDR1 SGDLS, CDR2 YYNGEE. For the CDR3, the DNA is TGTGCCAGCAGCTCGGGACTAGCGGGCGCCCTAAACAATGAGCAGTTCTTC. This translates into CASSSGLAGALNNEQFF.

This sequence joins TRBV6-1 and TRBJ1-1; D is uncertain. Germline V gene sequence: CDR1 MNHNS, CDR2 SASEGT. The CDR3 covers 12 residues. The ends were cut back, 3 bases at V and 8 bases at J, with 10 bases in the middle. CDR3 coding DNA: TGTGCCAGCAGTGATAGGACTTTCGAAGCTTTCTTT. It is translated as CASSDRTFEAFF.

The chain links TRBV7-9 to TRBJ2-5; D remains ambiguous. This CDR3 has 12 residues. The V gene's germline CDR1 is SEHNR and CDR2 FQNEAQ (reference sequence). The V end lost 2 bases, the J end lost 4 bases, and 5 bases lay between the germline ends. The CDR3 DNA reads as TGTGCCAGCAGCTTAATCTCAGAGACCCAGTACTTC. It encodes CASSLISETQYF.

The CDR3 coding sequence is TGTGCCTGGAGCTCCGCGGGACTAGCGCCCCTAAGCCCTGAGCAGTTCTTC. It encodes CAWSSAGLAPLSPEQFF. The chain couples TRBV30 to TRBJ2-1; TRBD2 matches 10 bases. CDR3 size: 17 residues. The V and J ends lost 3 bases and 9 bases, in that order; junction bases with no gene match: 17. The germline CDR1 and CDR2 sequences are GTSNPN and SVGIG (reference sequence).

The genes are TRBV6-5 and TRBJ2-7; 7 positions match TRBD2. The CDR3 length is 15 residues. The V segment lost 0 bases and the J segment 0 bases; nucleotides outside the gene matches: 2. CDR1 is MNHEY, CDR2 SVGAGI, per germline. The DNA for the CDR3 is TGTGCCAGCAGTTACTCACAGCGGGGCTCCTACGAGCAGTACTTC. Encoded protein: CASSYSQRGSYEQYF.

The chain couples TRBV21-1 to TRBJ2-4; TRBD1 is the table's D call and was not checked against the DNA. TRBV21-1 is assigned pseudogene status. The CDR3 loop spans 14 amino acids. CDR3 loop: CASNTQGAKNIQYF. CDR3 DNA sequence: TGTGCCAGCAATACCCAGGGGGCCAAAAACATTCAGTACTTC.

This clone has only a few counts. J is TRBJ2-7 and V is TRBV5-1, with TRBD1 matching over 8 bases. The CDR3 contains 13 residues. The V and J ends lost 4 bases and 5 bases, in that order; junction bases with no gene match: 5. CDR1 and CDR2 from the germline V gene are SGHRS and YFSETQ. In DNA, the CDR3 is TGCGCCAGCAGCCCAGGGGACAGGCACGAGCAGTACTTC. Translation gives CASSPGDRHEQYF. Filled out from reference TRBV5-1 and TRBJ2-7, the complete variable domain reads KAGVTQTPRYLIKTRGQQVTLSCSPISGHRSVSWYQQTPGQGLQFLFEYFSETQRNKGNFPGRFSGRQFSNSRSEMNVSTLELGDSALYLCASSPGDRHEQYFGPGTRLTVT.

The chain has TRBV6-5 and TRBJ2-7, with 8 bases that match TRBD2. Germline V gene lookup returns CDR1 MNHEY and CDR2 SVGAGI. Trimming removed 4 bases from V and 3 bases from J; junction bases left unmatched: 11. This CDR3 has 16 amino acids. In DNA form, the CDR3 reads TGTGCCAGCAGTTCCCCCTTCGGGAGGGATGGCTACGAGCAGTACTTC. This sequence encodes CASSSPFGRDGYEQYF.

The rearrangement joins TRBV4-2 to TRBJ2-2, with 9 bases identical to TRBD2. The CDR3 is 17 amino acids. Germline V lookup: CDR1 LGHNA, CDR2 YNFKEQ. The ends lost 4 bases at V and 2 bases at J; junction bases unmatched: 8. CDR3: CASSLTLAGSNTGELFF. DNA for the CDR3: TGTGCCAGCAGCCTGACCCTAGCGGGATCAAACACCGGGGAGCTGTTTTTT.

This clone was counted once. The V and J genes are TRBV5-4 and TRBJ2-1, with TRBD2 matching over 9 bases. Germline V CDR1 and CDR2: SGHNT, YYREEE (reference sequence). The CDR3 extends over 16 amino acids. The J segment lost 4 bases and the V segment lost 4 bases, leaving 9 bases of the junction unmatched. The CDR3 loop reads CASSPGTSFPYNEQFF. The CDR3 DNA reads as TGTGCCAGCAGCCCCGGGACTAGCTTCCCTTACAATGAGCAGTTCTTC.

This clone was detected only once. V and J are TRBV5-1 and TRBJ2-3; D possibly corresponds to TRBD2 (6 bases). V shed 4 bases and J shed 5 bases, with 14 bases lying between them. CDR3 length: 14 amino acids. The germline V gene encodes CDR1 SGHRS and CDR2 YFSETQ. This CDR3 reads CASSLGRGGDTQYF. The DNA of the CDR3 is TGCGCCAGCAGCCTAGGCCGGGGAGGAGATACGCAGTATTTT.

The chain carries TRBV30 and TRBJ2-4; maybe TRBD1 (5 bases). The germline gives CDR1 GTSNPN, CDR2 SVGIG (reference sequence). This CDR3 contains 16 residues. Trimming stripped 0 bases from V and 0 bases from J, with 12 bases between. The CDR3 sequence: CAWSVQGVLAKNIQYF. CDR3 nucleotide sequence: TGTGCCTGGAGTGTACAAGGGGTTTTAGCCAAAAACATTCAGTACTTC.

In the case of this clone: One end of the junction varies from germline; a read error may be responsible. This sample includes further DNA sequences coding for the same CDR3. The chain links TRBV27 to TRBJ2-3; 11 bases line up with TRBD2. The CDR3 length is 15 residues. Germline CDR1 reads MNHEY; CDR2 reads SMNVEV (reference sequence). The CDR3 spells CASRLAGGRTDTQYF. The CDR3, as DNA: TGTGCTAGCAGGCTAGCGGGAGGTCGGACAGATACGCAGTATTTT.

This clone was recorded a few times. The gene calls are TRBV10-3 and TRBJ2-3, with TRBD2 as a possible D gene (5 bases). Germline loops: CDR1 ENHRY, CDR2 SYGVKD. Trimming pared 1 base from V and 5 bases from J, leaving 10 bases between. This CDR3 contains 14 residues. The CDR3 is CAISEFLEGDTQYF. The CDR3 DNA reads TGTGCCATCAGTGAGTTCCTAGAGGGAGATACGCAGTATTTT.

The chain has TRBV19 and TRBJ2-3, with 7 positions matching TRBD1. CDR1 is LNHDA and CDR2 is SQIVND in the germline V gene (reference sequence). Trimming took 6 bases from V and 2 from J; bases not matched to a gene: 8. The length of the CDR3 is 15 residues. The CDR3 DNA reads as TGTGCCAGTAGCCTGCAGAGGGGGCCCACAGATACGCAGTATTTT. It translates to CASSLQRGPTDTQYF.

The chain is built from TRBV30 and TRBJ2-3; weak D call: TRBD1 (6 bases). The CDR3 sequence is 13 residues long. With 8 bases removed from V and 3 bases from J, the gap between germline ends came to 15 bases. CDR1 is GTSNPN and CDR2 is SVGIG in the germline V gene (reference sequence). CDR3 sequence: CATRAQGTDTQYF. CDR3 nucleotide sequence: TGTGCCACTCGGGCCCAGGGGACAGATACGCAGTATTTT.

The rearrangement joins TRBV5-1 to TRBJ2-6, with unresolved D. Germline V gene sequence: CDR1 SGHRS, CDR2 YFSETQ. There are 15 residues in the CDR3. Between the trimmed V and J ends, which lost 5 bases and 0 bases, there was a span of 9 bases. CDR3: CASSPGDSGANVLTF. In DNA, the CDR3 is TGCGCCAGCAGTCCCGGAGACTCTGGGGCCAACGTCCTGACTTTC.

The CDR3 region has the DNA TGTGCCAGCCCTAAGGAAGGGGGGGGGCATTGGGAGACCCAGTACTTC. It codes for CASPKEGGGHWETQYF. This chain uses TRBV5-6 with TRBJ2-5; the D gene is possibly TRBD2 (7 bases). CDR1 SGHDT and CDR2 YYEEEE come from the germline V gene. The germline V and J ends were trimmed by 7 bases and 5 bases, with 24 bases remaining between them. This CDR3 has 16 amino acids.

This clone has only a few counts. The V gene is TRBV5-5, the J gene TRBJ2-2, with D possibly being TRBD2 (6 bases). Germline CDR1 and CDR2: SGHKS and YYEKEE (reference sequence). V lost 1 base, J lost 7 bases, and 8 bases lay in between. The length of the CDR3 is 13 residues. In nucleotides, the CDR3 is TGTGCCAGCAGCTTGTCCGGGGGCGGGGAGCTGTTTTTT. Protein: CASSLSGGGELFF.